This T cell receptor beta chain was identified during a study of blood T cell repertoires in COVID-19. Authors' data handling: It was from reference gene primer amplification that nucleated cell counts were estimated. This table comes from immunoSEQ multiplex PCR, and its TCRdb copy is limited to in-frame clones, with some not included. D and trimming come from the DNA, and the V and J calls and clone size come from that table. The data hold around 310,000 clones, with about nine tenths observed a single time. Trimming cost V 2 bases and J 1 base, with 11 bases left between them. Germline lookup yields CDR1 MNHNS and CDR2 SASEGT. This CDR3 spans 15 amino acids. This clone was seen just once.

The genes are TRBV6-1 and TRBJ2-5, with D possibly being TRBD1 (7 bases). The sequenced sample consisted of peripheral blood. This clonotype was sampled from a woman in her fifties or sixties with acute or convalescent COVID-19. CDR3 residues: CASSELEGAQETQYF. As DNA, the CDR3 is TGTGCCAGCAGTGAATTGGAGGGGGCCCAAGAGACCCAGTACTTC.